This record looks at one T cell receptor (beta chain) sequence and its context. Its target is not known. The sample belongs to a study of cytomegalovirus exposure and HLA in healthy donors. Study-wide results and limits: With high specificity and sensitivity, the classifier reportedly diagnosed cytomegalovirus status. Equally common other TCR beta chains were less clonally expanded than HLA-associated ones, a later analysis found.

Primers: 60 Vbeta forward and 13 Jbeta reverse. Data came from immunoSEQ multiplex PCR; TCRdb stores just in-frame clones and leaves some out. The sample features over 110,000 clones, with approximately 1% in its top ten. Input material: PBMCs. The TCR originated in a male donor in good health and CMV-seronegative.

CDR3 sequence (DNA): TGTGCCAAACAGGGGAGGACCCAGTACTTC. Translating gives CAKQGRTQYF. The genes are TRBV19 and TRBJ2-5; 7 bases are shared with TRBD1. The CDR3 spans 10 residues. Germline V gene sequence: CDR1 LNHDA, CDR2 SQIVND (reference sequence). V lost 10 bases to trimming and J lost 7 bases; unmatched junction nucleotides: 3.